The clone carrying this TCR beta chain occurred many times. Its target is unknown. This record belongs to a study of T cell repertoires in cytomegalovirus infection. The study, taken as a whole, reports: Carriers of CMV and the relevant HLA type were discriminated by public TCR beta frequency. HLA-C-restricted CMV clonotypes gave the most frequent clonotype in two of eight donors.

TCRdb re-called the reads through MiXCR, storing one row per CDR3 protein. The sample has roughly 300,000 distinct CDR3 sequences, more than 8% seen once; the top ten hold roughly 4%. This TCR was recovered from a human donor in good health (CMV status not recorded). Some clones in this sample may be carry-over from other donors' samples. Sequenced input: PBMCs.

The CDR3 region has the DNA TGTGCCAGCCGCTCAATCCGGACTAGCGGGGGATACGAGCAGTACTTC. Its translation: CASRSIRTSGGYEQYF. The J gene is TRBJ2-7, the V gene TRBV6-2 or TRBV6-3, with 13 positions matching TRBD2. V gave up 8 bases and J gave up 4 bases; unmatched junction bases: 11. This CDR3 has 16 amino acids. Looked up from germline, CDR1 is MNHEY and CDR2 is SVGEGT.